What follows are 11 T cell receptor beta chains derived from one specimen sequenced in a study of identical twins (dated by TCRdb to the mid-2010s). Libraries came from 5' RACE. The instrument was an Illumina HiSeq 2000. In TCRdb, the public reads were trimmed at Q25 with fastp and aligned with MiXCR, with productive beta chains retained. Rows are combined by CDR3 protein, so each entry shows the most common genes and DNA. In all, the sample holds about 340,000 distinct CDR3 sequences, and about 12% of those were seen once. 7.2% of the sample rests with the top ten. The same sample was also used in a study of yellow fever vaccine responses in identical twins.

The sample was CD8+ T cells sorted from blood. The receptors were gathered from a young woman in good health.

The V call is TRBV2, the J call TRBJ2-3, with 7 bases matching TRBD2. CDR1 is SNHLY and CDR2 is FYNNEI in the germline V gene. The CDR3 spans 14 residues. The V segment lost 4 bases and the J segment 6 bases; nucleotides outside the gene matches: 7. The CDR3 nucleotides are TGTGCCAGCAGTGGTAGCGGGCAATCGGATACGCAGTATTTT. Protein: CASSGSGQSDTQYF.

The genes are TRBV5-8 and TRBJ1-1; no clear D gene. The CDR3 runs 15 residues. Trimming left V 2 bases short and J 1 base short, with 12 bases between. Per the germline V gene, CDR1 is SGHTS and CDR2 is YDEGEE. The CDR3 loop is CASSFVGKKNTEAFF. CDR3 nucleotides: TGTGCCAGCAGCTTCGTGGGCAAGAAGAACACTGAAGCTTTCTTT. Supplemented by reference TRBV5-8 and TRBJ1-1, the full variable domain reads EAGVTQSPTHLIKTRGQQATLRCSPISGHTSVYWYQQALGLGLQFLLWYDEGEERNRGNFPPRFSGRQFPNYSSELNVNALELEDSALYLCASSFVGKKNTEAFFGQGTRLTVV.

This clonotype has only a few counts. The chain uses TRBV6-1 and TRBJ2-3; 7 positions agree with TRBD1. The CDR3 is made up of 15 amino acids. The V gene's germline CDR1 is MNHNS and CDR2 SASEGT. V gave up 1 base and J gave up 4 bases; unmatched junction bases: 5. CDR3 in amino acids: CASSEGGQAADTQYF. CDR3 in DNA: TGTGCCAGCAGTGAAGGAGGACAGGCAGCAGATACGCAGTATTTT.

The CDR3 sequence is CASSITGTGFRSIEAFF. The CDR3 bases are TGTGCCAGTAGTATCACAGGGACAGGGTTTAGGTCCATTGAAGCTTTCTTT. The chain links TRBV19 to TRBJ1-1; 9 positions agree with TRBD1. The V gene end was trimmed by 3 bases and the J gene end by 7 bases; junction bases not matched to a gene: 15. Germline V CDR1 and CDR2: LNHDA, SQIVND (reference sequence). This CDR3 contains 17 residues.

This clonotype was counted only a few times. The chain recombines TRBV20-1 with TRBJ1-2; TRBD1 aligns across 8 bases. V lost 4 bases, J lost 4 bases, and 2 bases stayed unmatched. The germline V gene has CDR1 DFQATT and CDR2 SNEGSKA (reference sequence). CDR3 length: 12 amino acids. The CDR3 DNA follows: TGCAGTGCTACCGGACAGGGCTATGGCTACACCTTC. Translated, it gives CSATGQGYGYTF.

The chain carries TRBV20-1 and TRBJ1-1; D gene unclear. Trimming took off 3 bases at V and 4 bases at J, with 12 bases between the two ends. The germline CDR1 and CDR2 sequences are DFQATT and SNEGSKA (reference sequence). The CDR3 is 13 residues long. The CDR3 here is CSASPSASTEAFF. CDR3 in DNA: TGCAGTGCTAGCCCTAGTGCGAGCACTGAAGCTTTCTTT.

The chain uses TRBV7-9 and TRBJ1-2; D is ambiguous. The ends were cut back, 5 bases at V and 3 bases at J, with 22 bases in the middle. CDR1 SEHNR and CDR2 FQNEAQ come from the germline V gene (reference sequence). This CDR3 has 17 amino acids. The CDR3: CASSPLRGSQKDYGYTF. The CDR3 nucleotides are TGTGCCAGCAGCCCCTTGCGGGGATCCCAGAAAGACTATGGCTACACCTTC.

The table lists this clonotype with a few counts. The V call is TRBV9, the J call TRBJ2-1; 8 nucleotides match TRBD2. Germline trimming cut 4 bases from V and 1 base from J; bases unmatched to any gene: 7. The CDR3 loop spans 16 amino acids. CDR1 and CDR2 (germline): SGDLS, YYNGEE. CDR3 region: CASSLGLALSYNEQFF. The CDR3 DNA reads as TGTGCCAGCAGCCTTGGACTAGCCCTATCCTACAATGAGCAGTTCTTC.

This clonotype has just a few counts. The chain combines TRBV3-1 with TRBJ2-3, with D perhaps TRBD2 (6 bases). V lost 6 bases and J lost 1, with 11 bases in between. The CDR3 is 14 amino acids. Germline V gene lookup returns CDR1 LGHDT and CDR2 YNNKEL (reference sequence). CDR3 DNA: TGTGCCAGCAGTTCGGCGGGGCGCACAGATACGCAGTATTTT. Translation gives CASSSAGRTDTQYF.

The chain recombines TRBV12-3 or TRBV12-4 with TRBJ2-7; D unclear. Trimming pared 3 bases from V and 5 bases from J, leaving 11 bases between. This CDR3 region has 13 residues. This CDR3 reads CASSLAGIHEQYF. The CDR3 DNA follows: TGTGCCAGCAGTTTGGCTGGGATCCACGAGCAGTACTTC.

There are a few counts of this clonotype. V and J are TRBV27 and TRBJ2-5; 11 bases are a match to TRBD2. Germline CDR1 and CDR2: MNHEY and SMNVEV (reference sequence). The CDR3 has 15 residues. The V and J ends lost 5 bases and 5 bases, in that order; junction bases with no gene match: 7. The CDR3 bases are TGTGCCAGCAGTGATCTGACTAGCGGGGCGGAGACCCAGTACTTC. Its protein is CASSDLTSGAETQYF.